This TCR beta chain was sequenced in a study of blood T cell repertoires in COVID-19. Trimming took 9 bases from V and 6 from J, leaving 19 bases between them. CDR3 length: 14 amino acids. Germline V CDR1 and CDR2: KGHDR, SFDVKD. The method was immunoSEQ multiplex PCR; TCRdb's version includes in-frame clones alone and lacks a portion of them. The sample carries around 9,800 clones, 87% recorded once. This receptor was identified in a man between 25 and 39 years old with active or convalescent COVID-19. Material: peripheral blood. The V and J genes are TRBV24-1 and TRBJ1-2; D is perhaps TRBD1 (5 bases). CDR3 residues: CATRDRWGEDGYTF. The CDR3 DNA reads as TGTGCCACCCGGGATCGTTGGGGGGAAGATGGCTACACCTTC.